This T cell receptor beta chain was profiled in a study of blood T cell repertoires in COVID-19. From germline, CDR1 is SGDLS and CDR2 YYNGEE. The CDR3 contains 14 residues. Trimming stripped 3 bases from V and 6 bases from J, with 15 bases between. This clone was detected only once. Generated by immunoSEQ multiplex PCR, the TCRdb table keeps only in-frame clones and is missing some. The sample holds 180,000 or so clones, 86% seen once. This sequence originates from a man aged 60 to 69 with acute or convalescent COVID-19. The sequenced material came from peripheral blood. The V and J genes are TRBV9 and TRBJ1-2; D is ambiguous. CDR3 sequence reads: CASSGLRRSHGYTF. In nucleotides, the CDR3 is TGTGCCAGCAGCGGACTAAGGCGCAGCCATGGCTACACCTTC.